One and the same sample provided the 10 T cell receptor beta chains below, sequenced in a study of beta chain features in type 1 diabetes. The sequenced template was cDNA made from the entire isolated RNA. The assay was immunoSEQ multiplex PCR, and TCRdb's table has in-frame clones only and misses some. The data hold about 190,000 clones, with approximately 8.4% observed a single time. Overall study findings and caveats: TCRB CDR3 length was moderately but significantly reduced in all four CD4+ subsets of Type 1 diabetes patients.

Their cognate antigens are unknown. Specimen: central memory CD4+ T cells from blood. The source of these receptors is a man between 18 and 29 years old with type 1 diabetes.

CDR3 DNA: TGTGCCAGCAGCCAAGGCTACCCCATGAACACTGAAGCTTTCTTT. Amino acid sequence: CASSQGYPMNTEAFF. V usage is TRBV4-2 and J usage is TRBJ1-1, with no clear D. Per the germline V gene, CDR1 is LGHNA and CDR2 is YNFKEQ. V lost 1 base, J lost 0 bases, and 9 bases lay in between. This CDR3 contains 15 residues.

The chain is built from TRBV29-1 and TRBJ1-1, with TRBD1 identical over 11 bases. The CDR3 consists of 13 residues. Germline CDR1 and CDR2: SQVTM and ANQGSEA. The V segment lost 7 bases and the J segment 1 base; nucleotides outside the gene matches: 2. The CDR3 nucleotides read TGCAGCGCCGGACAGGGGGCGAACACTGAAGCTTTCTTT. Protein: CSAGQGANTEAFF.

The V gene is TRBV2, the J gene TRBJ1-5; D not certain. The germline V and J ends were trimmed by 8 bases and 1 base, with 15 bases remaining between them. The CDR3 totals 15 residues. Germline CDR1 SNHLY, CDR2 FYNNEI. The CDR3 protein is CASGRGGRSNQPQHF. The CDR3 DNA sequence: TGTGCCAGCGGACGAGGAGGGCGCAGCAATCAGCCCCAGCATTTT.

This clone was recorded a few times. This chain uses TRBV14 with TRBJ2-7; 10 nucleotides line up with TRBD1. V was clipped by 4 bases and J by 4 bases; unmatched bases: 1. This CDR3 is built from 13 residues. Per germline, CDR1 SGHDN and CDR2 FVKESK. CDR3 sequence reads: CASSRDRGYEQYF. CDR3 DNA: TGTGCCAGCAGCCGGGACAGGGGATACGAGCAGTACTTC.

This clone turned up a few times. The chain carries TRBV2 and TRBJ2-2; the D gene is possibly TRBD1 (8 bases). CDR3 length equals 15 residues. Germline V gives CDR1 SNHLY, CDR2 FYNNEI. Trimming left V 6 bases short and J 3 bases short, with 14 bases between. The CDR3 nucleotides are TGTGCCAGCAGAAGGACAGGGAGGGACACCGGGGAGCTGTTTTTT. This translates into CASRRTGRDTGELFF.

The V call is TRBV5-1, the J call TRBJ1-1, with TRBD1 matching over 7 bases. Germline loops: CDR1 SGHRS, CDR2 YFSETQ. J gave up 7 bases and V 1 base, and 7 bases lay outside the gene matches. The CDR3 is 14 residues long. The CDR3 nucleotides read TGCGCCAGCAGCTTGAGGCAGGGGGACTTTGAAGCTTTCTTT. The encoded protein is CASSLRQGDFEAFF.

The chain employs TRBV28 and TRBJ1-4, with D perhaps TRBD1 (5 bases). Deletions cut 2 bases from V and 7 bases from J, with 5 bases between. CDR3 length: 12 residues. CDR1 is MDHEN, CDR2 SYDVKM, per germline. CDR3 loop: CASSLRGEKLFF. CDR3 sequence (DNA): TGTGCCAGCAGTTTAAGGGGTGAAAAACTGTTTTTT.

The CDR3 DNA reads as TGTGCCAGCAGCGTAGTTGGGACTAGCGGGGGAAACAATGAGCAGTTCTTC. Its protein is CASSVVGTSGGNNEQFF. The V gene is TRBV9, the J gene TRBJ2-1, with 14 bases that match TRBD2. The CDR3 runs 17 residues. Trimming cost V 0 bases and J 5 bases; bases outside gene matches: 4. CDR1 SGDLS and CDR2 YYNGEE come from the germline V gene.

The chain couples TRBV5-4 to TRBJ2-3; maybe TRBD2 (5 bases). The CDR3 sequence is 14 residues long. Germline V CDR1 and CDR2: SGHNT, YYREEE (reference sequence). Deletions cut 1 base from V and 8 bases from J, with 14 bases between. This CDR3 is CASSLTRRGGTQYF. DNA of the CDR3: TGTGCCAGCAGCTTGACGAGGAGAGGAGGTACGCAGTATTTT.

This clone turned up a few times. DNA for the CDR3: TGTGCCAGCAGCTTAGTCGCGGAGATGTGGGAGACCCAGTACTTC. Amino acid sequence: CASSLVAEMWETQYF. The chain links TRBV7-6 to TRBJ2-5; the D is unclear. This CDR3 has 15 amino acids. V was trimmed by 1 base and J by 5 bases, leaving 14 bases between them. CDR1 and CDR2 (germline): SGHVS, FNYEAQ.